This is a list of T cell receptor beta chains from one sample in a study of OX40 agonist ivuxolimab in advanced cancers. Clones were read by immunoSEQ multiplex PCR, and TCRdb kept only the in-frame ones, dropping some. This sample yields some 100,000 clones, of which around 93% are seen a single time; 0.54% belongs to the top ten. The starting material was CD4+ or CD8+ T cells sorted from blood, obtained in a trial of the OX40 agonist ivuxolimab. These receptors were obtained from an adult with an advanced solid tumor such as melanoma, head and neck, liver or kidney cancer. CDR3s include the opening cysteine and the closing phenylalanine or tryptophan. A D gene is named only where the DNA matches it firmly. Some rows have no size entry. The others give once, few or many, or a class for an expanded clone.

cdr3_length: 15
clone_size: -
d_call: -
v_call: TRBV7-9
j_call: TRBJ1-5
cdr3_nt: TGTGCCAGCAGCCCGGGTGGGTTTAGCAATCAGCCCCAGCATTTT
cdr3_aa: CASSPGGFSNQPQHF

cdr3_length: 13
clone_size: -
d_call: TRBD2
v_call: TRBV29-1
j_call: TRBJ2-3
cdr3_nt: TGCAGTTCTAGCGGGAGGTTCACAGATACGCAGTATTTT
cdr3_aa: CSSSGRFTDTQYF

cdr3_length: 14
clone_size: -
d_call: -
v_call: TRBV28
j_call: TRBJ1-5
cdr3_nt: TGTGCCAGCAGCCGGACAGATTTCAATCAGCCCCAGCATTTT
cdr3_aa: CASSRTDFNQPQHF

cdr3_length: 14
clone_size: -
d_call: -
v_call: TRBV7-8
j_call: TRBJ2-1
cdr3_nt: TGTGCCAGCACCAAACAAGGGAGGTACAATGAGCAGTTCTTC
cdr3_aa: CASTKQGRYNEQFF

cdr3_length: 14
clone_size: -
d_call: -
v_call: TRBV18
j_call: TRBJ2-7
cdr3_nt: TGTGCCAGCTCTACCCGGGCCTCTCCCTACGAGCAGTACTTC
cdr3_aa: CASSTRASPYEQYF

cdr3_length: 13
clone_size: -
d_call: -
v_call: TRBV9
j_call: TRBJ2-1
cdr3_nt: TGTGCCAGCAGCGTTAAAATGGGCAATGAGCAGTTCTTC
cdr3_aa: CASSVKMGNEQFF

cdr3_length: 14
clone_size: once
d_call: -
v_call: TRBV15
j_call: TRBJ1-3
cdr3_nt: TGTGCCACCAGCAGAGATATTTCTGGAAACACCATATATTTT
cdr3_aa: CATSRDISGNTIYF

cdr3_length: 13
clone_size: -
d_call: TRBD1
v_call: TRBV28
j_call: TRBJ1-2
cdr3_nt: TGTGCCAGCACTACAGGGGGAGTCTATGGCTACACCTTC
cdr3_aa: CASTTGGVYGYTF

cdr3_length: 12
clone_size: -
d_call: -
v_call: TRBV28
j_call: TRBJ1-5
cdr3_nt: TGTGCCAGCACCGACAGGTTGCAGCCCCAGCATTTT
cdr3_aa: CASTDRLQPQHF

cdr3_length: 14
clone_size: -
d_call: -
v_call: TRBV6-5
j_call: TRBJ1-3
cdr3_nt: TGTGCCAGCAGCTATGCGGGGACTGGAAACACCATATATTTT
cdr3_aa: CASSYAGTGNTIYF

cdr3_length: 15
clone_size: -
d_call: -
v_call: TRBV5-6
j_call: TRBJ1-5
cdr3_nt: TGTGCCAGCAGCTTCCGGGGGCGTAGGAATCAGCCCCAGCATTTT
cdr3_aa: CASSFRGRRNQPQHF

cdr3_length: 11
clone_size: -
d_call: -
v_call: TRBV2
j_call: TRBJ2-4
cdr3_nt: TGTGCCAGCAGTGCGGGACTTACACAGTACTTC
cdr3_aa: CASSAGLTQYF

cdr3_length: 13
clone_size: once
d_call: TRBD1
v_call: TRBV18
j_call: TRBJ1-2
cdr3_nt: TGTGCCAGCTCACCGGGACAGGATTATGGCTACACCTTC
cdr3_aa: CASSPGQDYGYTF

cdr3_length: 13
clone_size: -
d_call: -
v_call: TRBV9
j_call: TRBJ2-5
cdr3_nt: TGTGCCAGCAGCAGCGGACAACAAGAGACCCAGTACTTC
cdr3_aa: CASSSGQQETQYF

cdr3_length: 13
clone_size: few
d_call: -
v_call: TRBV28
j_call: TRBJ1-5
cdr3_nt: TGTGCCAGCAGACACCAGGGGTATCAGCCCCAGCATTTT
cdr3_aa: CASRHQGYQPQHF

cdr3_length: 14
clone_size: few
d_call: -
v_call: TRBV2
j_call: TRBJ1-5
cdr3_nt: TGTGCCAGCAACCAGGGTTATAGCAATCAGCCCCAGCATTTT
cdr3_aa: CASNQGYSNQPQHF

cdr3_length: 14
clone_size: -
d_call: TRBD1
v_call: TRBV7-3
j_call: TRBJ1-2
cdr3_nt: TGTGCCAGCAGCCCACAGGGGGCCGGCTATGGCTACACCTTC
cdr3_aa: CASSPQGAGYGYTF

cdr3_length: 16
clone_size: -
d_call: -
v_call: TRBV28
j_call: TRBJ1-1
cdr3_nt: TGTGCCAGCAGAGTACAGGGACTTAACATGAACACTGAAGCTTTCTTT
cdr3_aa: CASRVQGLNMNTEAFF

cdr3_length: 15
clone_size: -
d_call: TRBD1
v_call: TRBV7-9
j_call: TRBJ2-5
cdr3_nt: TGTGCCAGCAGCCCGGACAGGGGTCGACAAGAGACCCAGTACTTC
cdr3_aa: CASSPDRGRQETQYF

cdr3_length: 15
clone_size: -
d_call: TRBD1
v_call: TRBV5-4
j_call: TRBJ2-7
cdr3_nt: TGTGCCAGCAGCTCCGGGACAGGAAGCTCCTACGAGCAGTACTTC
cdr3_aa: CASSSGTGSSYEQYF

cdr3_length: 14
clone_size: -
d_call: TRBD1
v_call: TRBV18
j_call: TRBJ2-7
cdr3_nt: TGTGCCAGCTCACCCGGGACAGGGATTTACGAGCAGTACTTC
cdr3_aa: CASSPGTGIYEQYF

cdr3_length: 17
clone_size: -
d_call: -
v_call: TRBV5-6
j_call: TRBJ2-4
cdr3_nt: TGTGCCAGCAGCTCAGTTGGACGTGATCCAGCCAAAAACATTCAGTACTTC
cdr3_aa: CASSSVGRDPAKNIQYF

cdr3_length: 15
clone_size: -
d_call: TRBD1
v_call: TRBV4-1
j_call: TRBJ1-3
cdr3_nt: TGCGCCAGCAGCCTGGACAGGCCCTCTGGAAACACCATATATTTT
cdr3_aa: CASSLDRPSGNTIYF

cdr3_length: 15
clone_size: once
d_call: TRBD2
v_call: TRBV27
j_call: TRBJ2-5
cdr3_nt: TGTGCCAGCCGCTCCCCCGGGACTAGCTATGCGACCCAGTACTTC
cdr3_aa: CASRSPGTSYATQYF

cdr3_length: 15
clone_size: -
d_call: -
v_call: TRBV5-4
j_call: TRBJ2-1
cdr3_nt: TGTGCCAGCAGCTTGGCGGGGACGCTGGTCTATGAGCAGTTCTTC
cdr3_aa: CASSLAGTLVYEQFF

cdr3_length: 14
clone_size: -
d_call: -
v_call: TRBV2
j_call: TRBJ2-1
cdr3_nt: TGTGCCAGCCGCGGGGACTCCTCCTACAATGAGCAGTTCTTC
cdr3_aa: CASRGDSSYNEQFF

cdr3_length: 15
clone_size: -
d_call: TRBD1
v_call: TRBV6-5
j_call: TRBJ1-4
cdr3_nt: TGTGCCAGCAGTTATATACTTAACAGGGGAGAAAAACTGTTTTTT
cdr3_aa: CASSYILNRGEKLFF

cdr3_length: 11
clone_size: -
d_call: -
v_call: TRBV6-1
j_call: TRBJ2-2
cdr3_nt: TGTGCCAGCAGATTAAATCGGGAGCTGTTTTTT
cdr3_aa: CASRLNRELFF

cdr3_length: 12
clone_size: -
d_call: -
v_call: TRBV15
j_call: TRBJ2-2
cdr3_nt: TGTGCCACCAGCAGAGGGGCCGGGGAGCTGTTTTTT
cdr3_aa: CATSRGAGELFF

cdr3_length: 13
clone_size: -
d_call: -
v_call: TRBV18
j_call: TRBJ2-7
cdr3_nt: TGTGCCAGCTCACCCAGACAGGACTACGAGCAGTACTTC
cdr3_aa: CASSPRQDYEQYF

cdr3_length: 13
clone_size: -
d_call: -
v_call: TRBV5-4
j_call: TRBJ1-1
cdr3_nt: TGTGCCAGCAGCTTGTCCCGGGACACTGAAGCTTTCTTT
cdr3_aa: CASSLSRDTEAFF

cdr3_length: 12
clone_size: -
d_call: -
v_call: TRBV2
j_call: TRBJ2-1
cdr3_nt: TGTGCCAGCAGTCCACTAGCCGATGAGCAGTTCTTC
cdr3_aa: CASSPLADEQFF

cdr3_length: 13
clone_size: -
d_call: -
v_call: TRBV7-2
j_call: TRBJ2-5
cdr3_nt: TGTGCCAGCAGCCAAAGTATCACGGAGACCCAGTACTTC
cdr3_aa: CASSQSITETQYF

cdr3_length: 15
clone_size: -
d_call: TRBD1
v_call: TRBV28
j_call: TRBJ1-5
cdr3_nt: TGTGCCAGCGGCTGGACAGGGAGAAGCAATCAGCCCCAGCATTTT
cdr3_aa: CASGWTGRSNQPQHF

cdr3_length: 12
clone_size: -
d_call: -
v_call: TRBV18
j_call: TRBJ2-5
cdr3_nt: TGTGCCAGCTCACCGCAACCAGAGACCCAGTACTTC
cdr3_aa: CASSPQPETQYF

cdr3_length: 17
clone_size: -
d_call: -
v_call: TRBV5-4
j_call: TRBJ2-3
cdr3_nt: TGTGCCAGCAGCTTGGAAACAAGGGGATCGGGCACAGATACGCAGTATTTT
cdr3_aa: CASSLETRGSGTDTQYF

cdr3_length: 17
clone_size: -
d_call: TRBD2
v_call: TRBV4-3
j_call: TRBJ2-1
cdr3_nt: TGCGCCAGCAGCCAAGATATCGGACTAGCTTCCTACAATGAGCAGTTCTTC
cdr3_aa: CASSQDIGLASYNEQFF

cdr3_length: 13
clone_size: once
d_call: -
v_call: TRBV29-1
j_call: TRBJ1-1
cdr3_nt: TGCAGCGTTGAAAGGACAGTGAACACTGAAGCTTTCTTT
cdr3_aa: CSVERTVNTEAFF

cdr3_length: 13
clone_size: -
d_call: -
v_call: TRBV27
j_call: TRBJ2-2
cdr3_nt: TGTGCCAGCAGTTTACGGCCCCTCGGGGAGCTGTTTTTT
cdr3_aa: CASSLRPLGELFF

cdr3_length: 17
clone_size: -
d_call: -
v_call: TRBV6-1
j_call: TRBJ2-1
cdr3_nt: TGTGCCAGCAGTGAAGCCTACGGGGGACTTCAGTACAATGAGCAGTTCTTC
cdr3_aa: CASSEAYGGLQYNEQFF